Following are 25 T cell receptor beta chains from one sample sequenced in a study of naive and memory T cell subsets. Two oligonucleotides, mixed equimolar, formed the beta constant-region primer covering TRBC1 and TRBC2. TCRdb used MiXCR to reprocess the UMI-ligation and nested PCR reads, holding one entry per CDR3 protein. The sample holds around 90,000 distinct CDR3 sequences, 7% seen once. Material: central memory CD4+ T cells from blood. These receptors were collected from a human donor in good health.

This clonotype has just a few counts. The J gene is TRBJ2-1, the V gene TRBV6-1, with 9 nucleotides matching TRBD2. Germline V gene lookup returns CDR1 MNHNS and CDR2 SASEGT. The ends lost 3 bases at V and 10 bases at J; junction bases unmatched: 7. The CDR3 contains 14 residues. CDR3 region: CASSDGGGRVEQFF. DNA for the CDR3: TGTGCCAGCAGTGATGGCGGCGGGAGGGTGGAGCAGTTCTTC.

This clonotype was seen ten or more times. The chain recombines TRBV28 with TRBJ1-2; D is possibly TRBD1 (5 bases). The CDR3 is 14 amino acids. V lost 5 bases to trimming and J lost 3 bases, with 13 bases between them. Germline CDR1 MDHEN, CDR2 SYDVKM. CDR3 in amino acids: CASSVSGNHYGYTF. The CDR3 bases are TGTGCCAGCAGTGTATCAGGGAACCACTATGGCTACACCTTC.

This clonotype turned up a few times. The chain combines TRBV11-3 with TRBJ1-4; D is unclear. V was shortened by 8 bases and J by 8 bases, with 12 bases between the two germline ends. The germline V gene has CDR1 SGHNT and CDR2 YENEEA. The length of the CDR3 is 12 residues. The CDR3 reads CASARSSEKLFF. The DNA of the CDR3 is TGTGCCAGCGCTAGGAGCTCCGAAAAACTGTTTTTT.

This clonotype has at least ten counts. J is TRBJ1-1 and V is TRBV5-5, with no clear D. The germline gives CDR1 SGHKS, CDR2 YYEKEE (reference sequence). This CDR3 spans 15 amino acids. Trimming cost V 1 base and J 3 bases, with 13 bases left between them. In nucleotides, the CDR3 is TGTGCCAGCAGCTTGAACAATCCCTCCCACACTGAAGCTTTCTTT. Translation gives CASSLNNPSHTEAFF.

The chain links TRBV20-1 to TRBJ1-4, with unresolved D. The germline CDR1 and CDR2 sequences are DFQATT and SNEGSKA (reference sequence). The CDR3 runs 14 residues. V was shortened by 0 bases and J by 1 base, with 6 bases between the two germline ends. The CDR3 bases are TGCAGTGCTAGAGACTTTCTAACTAATGAAAAACTGTTTTTT. This encodes CSARDFLTNEKLFF.

This clonotype was counted many times. This sequence joins TRBV12-3 or TRBV12-4 and TRBJ1-2; D remains unclear. The length of the CDR3 is 14 residues. Between the trimmed V and J ends, which lost 6 bases and 8 bases, there was a span of 19 bases. The CDR3 sequence is CASRRTSTALGYTF. DNA for the CDR3: TGTGCCAGCAGGCGGACCTCCACCGCATTGGGCTACACCTTC.

This chain joins TRBV7-2 and TRBJ2-2, with D possibly being TRBD2 (6 bases). This CDR3 spans 15 amino acids. Trimming took 4 bases from V and 5 from J, leaving 14 bases between them. Germline CDR1 reads SGHTA; CDR2 reads FQGNSA. The CDR3 is CASSSGVGYTGELFF. The CDR3 region has the DNA TGTGCCAGCAGCTCGGGGGTGGGGTATACCGGGGAGCTGTTTTTT.

This clonotype was seen many times. The V call is TRBV6-1, the J call TRBJ2-2, with TRBD1 matching 8 bases. Germline loops: CDR1 MNHNS, CDR2 SASEGT. The CDR3 is 15 amino acids. V gave up 3 bases and J gave up 1 base; unmatched junction bases: 1. The CDR3 nucleotides are TGTGCCAGCAGTGACGGGACAGGGAACACCGGGGAGCTGTTTTTT. Its translation: CASSDGTGNTGELFF.

V gene TRBV7-9 combines with J gene TRBJ2-1; 12 bases match TRBD2. Germline V CDR1 and CDR2: SEHNR, FQNEAQ (reference sequence). The V segment lost 4 bases and the J segment 8 bases; nucleotides outside the gene matches: 6. This CDR3 contains 15 residues. The CDR3 sequence is CASSSMTSGSDEQFF. In DNA, the CDR3 is TGTGCCAGCAGCTCCATGACTAGCGGGAGCGATGAGCAGTTCTTC.

Ten or more counts support this clonotype. J is TRBJ2-5 and V is TRBV7-2; 9 bases match TRBD2. The germline CDR1 and CDR2 sequences are SGHTA and FQGNSA. There are 15 residues in the CDR3. With 3 bases clipped from V and 9 bases from J, the junction kept 11 bases outside the gene matches. CDR3 protein: CASSFFGKREDAQYF. DNA of the CDR3: TGTGCCAGCAGCTTTTTTGGAAAGCGGGAGGACGCCCAGTACTTC.

This clonotype was picked up many times. The chain carries TRBV7-2 and TRBJ1-2, with D uncertain. Germline CDR1 SGHTA, CDR2 FQGNSA. The CDR3 is made up of 16 amino acids. Trimming shortened V by 3 bases and J by 0 bases, and 14 bases separated the two germline ends. The CDR3: CASSLDRGPANYGYTF. The CDR3 coding sequence is TGTGCCAGCAGCTTGGACCGGGGTCCAGCTAACTATGGCTACACCTTC. Based on the CDR3 plus reference TRBV7-2 and TRBJ1-2, the full variable domain is GAGVSQSPSNKVTEKGKDVELRCDPISGHTALYWYRQSLGQGLEFLIYFQGNSAPDKSGLPSDRFSAERTGGSVSTLTIQRTQQEDSAVYLCASSLDRGPANYGYTFGSGTRLTVV.

This clonotype was picked up a small number of times. The rearrangement links TRBV6-2 or TRBV6-3 to TRBJ2-1, with 13 bases identical to TRBD2. The trim removed 4 bases at V and 0 bases at J, leaving 3 bases unmatched. Germline loops: CDR1 MNHEY, CDR2 SVGEGT. The CDR3 totals 17 residues. CDR3 amino acids: CASSSRTSGSSYNEQFF. CDR3 bases: TGTGCCAGCAGTTCCCGGACTAGCGGGAGCTCCTACAATGAGCAGTTCTTC.

This clonotype was counted many times. V gene TRBV27 combines with J gene TRBJ1-6; D possibly corresponds to TRBD1 (5 bases). Germline-derived CDR1 and CDR2 are MNHEY and SMNVEV (reference sequence). V was cut by 6 bases and J by 10 bases, with 13 bases left in between. The CDR3 is 13 amino acids. The CDR3 coding sequence is TGTGCCAGCAGGATCTGGGGGGACTCACCCCTCCACTTT. This translates into CASRIWGDSPLHF.

The chain couples TRBV6-2 or TRBV6-3 to TRBJ2-2, with 9 nucleotides matching TRBD2. This CDR3 comprises 15 residues. CDR1 is MNHEY and CDR2 is SVGEGT in the germline V gene. Trimming removed 8 bases from V and 7 bases from J; junction bases left unmatched: 11. CDR3 nucleotide sequence: TGTGCCAGCTACCGTAGCGGGAGTCCTCGCGGGGAGCTGTTTTTT. It codes for CASYRSGSPRGELFF.

Here the CDR3 reads CASSVGPGPSYEQYF. The CDR3 DNA sequence: TGTGCCAGCAGCGTAGGCCCAGGGCCCTCCTACGAGCAGTACTTC. This chain connects TRBV9 to TRBJ2-7; weak D call: TRBD1 (5 bases). The V gene lost 0 bases and the J gene lost 0 bases, with 10 bases spanning the gap. Germline lookup yields CDR1 SGDLS and CDR2 YYNGEE. CDR3 length: 15 amino acids.

Details on this clonotype: A much larger clone lies a single base off, so this may be a read error. V is TRBV7-9 and J is TRBJ1-5; perhaps TRBD1 as D (6 bases). The CDR3 totals 14 residues. Germline V gives CDR1 SEHNR, CDR2 FQNEAQ (reference sequence). Trimming left V 5 bases short and J 7 bases short, with 15 bases between. The CDR3 protein is CASSRDTKDQPQHF. The CDR3 DNA sequence: TGTGCCAGCAGCCGGGACACCAAGGACCAGCCCCAGCATTTT.

J is TRBJ1-6 and V is TRBV14; no clear D gene. V lost 0 bases and J lost 9, with 18 bases in between. Looked up from germline, CDR1 is SGHDN and CDR2 is FVKESK. CDR3 length equals 17 residues. CDR3 bases: TGTGCCAGCAGCCAAGAGGTCGCGGGCCGTTACGGTTCACCCCTCCACTTT. Protein sequence: CASSQEVAGRYGSPLHF.

This clonotype was counted only a few times. The chain is built from TRBV13 and TRBJ2-1, with D possibly TRBD2 on 5 matching bases. The CDR3 covers 16 residues. Trimming took 0 bases from V and 9 from J, leaving 18 bases between them. CDR1 PRHDT and CDR2 FYEKMQ come from the germline V gene (reference sequence). The CDR3 is CASSLGRFELRGEQFF. CDR3 sequence (DNA): TGTGCCAGCAGCTTAGGCAGATTTGAGCTTCGGGGTGAGCAGTTCTTC.

This clonotype was detected only a few times. The CDR3 region has the DNA TGTGCCAGCAGCTTAGCTAGCCGCGGTACGCAGTATTTT. This gives the protein CASSLASRGTQYF. The chain uses TRBV7-2 and TRBJ2-3; D is undetermined. This CDR3 is 13 amino acids long. The V end lost 0 bases, the J end lost 8 bases, and 9 bases lay between the germline ends. Germline V gene sequence: CDR1 SGHTA, CDR2 FQGNSA.

Only a few counts were recorded for this clonotype. The chain recombines TRBV6-4 with TRBJ1-1; D is perhaps TRBD1 (5 bases). This CDR3 has 13 amino acids. The germline gives CDR1 MRHNA, CDR2 SNTAGT. With 6 bases removed from V and 6 bases from J, the gap between germline ends came to 14 bases. The CDR3 bases are TGTGCCAGCAGCGGGCTGGGGACTTCTGAAGCTTTCTTT. Its protein product is CASSGLGTSEAFF.

In the case of this clonotype: This may stem from a read error, because a much larger clone lies one nucleotide away. The chain carries TRBV27 and TRBJ2-1; 9 bases map to TRBD1. V dropped 7 bases and J dropped 5; count of bases not matched to a gene: 6. This CDR3 has 14 amino acids. Germline lookup yields CDR1 MNHEY and CDR2 SMNVEV (reference sequence). This CDR3 reads CASKGDRANNEQFF. The DNA for the CDR3 is TGTGCCAGCAAGGGGGACAGGGCTAACAATGAGCAGTTCTTC.

There are many counts of this clonotype. V is TRBV3-1 and J is TRBJ2-5, with TRBD2 matching 7 bases. V dropped 4 bases and J dropped 5; count of bases not matched to a gene: 7. CDR1 is LGHDT and CDR2 is YNNKEL in the germline V gene (reference sequence). CDR3 length: 14 amino acids. CDR3: CASSRGRGEETQYF. CDR3 nucleotides: TGTGCCAGCAGCCGGGGGAGGGGCGAGGAGACCCAGTACTTC.

This clonotype was observed a few times. V gene TRBV7-8 combines with J gene TRBJ2-1; a possible D gene is TRBD2 (5 bases). V was shortened by 5 bases and J by 15 bases, with 17 bases between the two germline ends. The length of the CDR3 is 12 residues. CDR1 is SGHVS, CDR2 FQNEAQ, per germline. CDR3 DNA: TGTGCCAGCAGCACGACGGGGAGTAGATTGTTCTTC. Translated: CASSTTGSRLFF. Full variable domain (missing parts from reference TRBV7-8 and TRBJ2-1): GAGVSQSPRYKVAKRGQDVALRCDPISGHVSLFWYQQALGQGPEFLTYFQNEAQLDKSGLPSDRFFAERPEGSVSTLKIQRTQQEDSAVYLCASSTTGSRLFFGPGTRLTVL.

A few counts support this clonotype. The chain employs TRBV18 and TRBJ2-7; 8 bases are a match to TRBD1. The CDR3 has 15 amino acids. Per germline, CDR1 KGHSH and CDR2 LQKENI. V lost 2 bases, J lost 0 bases, and 3 bases stayed unmatched. The CDR3 sequence: CASSPGTGLSYEQYF. CDR3 coding DNA: TGTGCCAGCTCACCAGGGACAGGCCTCTCCTACGAGCAGTACTTC.

This clonotype was recorded at least ten times. The gene calls are TRBV30 and TRBJ1-2; D unresolved. The CDR3 contains 15 residues. The germline V gene encodes CDR1 GTSNPN and CDR2 SVGIG (reference sequence). V gave up 3 bases and J gave up 1 base, with 15 bases separating them. CDR3 bases: TGTGCCTGGAGAGGGCATCCGGGCGGTAACTATGGCTACACCTTC. It specifies CAWRGHPGGNYGYTF.